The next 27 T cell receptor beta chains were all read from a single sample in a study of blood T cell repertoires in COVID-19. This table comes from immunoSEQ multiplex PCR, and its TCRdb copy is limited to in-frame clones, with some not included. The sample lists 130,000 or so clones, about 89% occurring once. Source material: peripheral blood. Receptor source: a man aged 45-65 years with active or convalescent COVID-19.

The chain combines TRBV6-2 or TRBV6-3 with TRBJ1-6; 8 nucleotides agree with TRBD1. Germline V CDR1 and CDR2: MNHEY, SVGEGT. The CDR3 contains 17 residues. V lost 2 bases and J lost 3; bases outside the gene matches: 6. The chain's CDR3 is CASSYEDRGIYNSPLHF. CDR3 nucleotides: TGTGCCAGCAGTTACGAAGACAGGGGCATCTATAATTCACCCCTCCACTTT.

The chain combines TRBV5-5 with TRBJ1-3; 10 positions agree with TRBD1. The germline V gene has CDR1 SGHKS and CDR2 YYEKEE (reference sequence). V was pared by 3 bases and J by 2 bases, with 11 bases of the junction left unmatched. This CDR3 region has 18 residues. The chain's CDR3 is CASSYSAGTGVTGNTIYF. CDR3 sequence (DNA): TGTGCCAGCAGCTATTCCGCCGGGACAGGGGTCACTGGAAACACCATATATTTT.

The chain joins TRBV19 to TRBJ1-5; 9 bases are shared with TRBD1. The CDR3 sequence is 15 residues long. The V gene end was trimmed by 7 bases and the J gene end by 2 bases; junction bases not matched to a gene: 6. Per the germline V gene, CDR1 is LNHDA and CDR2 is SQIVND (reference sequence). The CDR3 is CASTGQGNRNQPQHF. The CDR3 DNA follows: TGTGCCAGTACCGGACAGGGGAATCGCAATCAGCCCCAGCATTTT.

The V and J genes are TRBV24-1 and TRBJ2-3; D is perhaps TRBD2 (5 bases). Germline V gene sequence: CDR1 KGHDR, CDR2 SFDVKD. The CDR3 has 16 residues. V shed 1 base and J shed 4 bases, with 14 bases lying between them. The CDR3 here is CATSDFNGGSSDTQYF. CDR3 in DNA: TGTGCCACCAGTGATTTTAACGGTGGGAGCTCAGATACGCAGTATTTT.

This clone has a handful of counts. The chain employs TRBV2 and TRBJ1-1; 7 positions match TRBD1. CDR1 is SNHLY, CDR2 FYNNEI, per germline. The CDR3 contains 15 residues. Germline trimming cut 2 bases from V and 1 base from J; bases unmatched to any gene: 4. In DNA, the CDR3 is TGTGCCAGCAGTGAAACGGGACAGACGAACACTGAAGCTTTCTTT. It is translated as CASSETGQTNTEAFF. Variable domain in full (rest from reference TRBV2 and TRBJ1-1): EPEVTQTPSHQVTQMGQEVILRCVPISNHLYFYWYRQILGQKVEFLVSFYNNEISEKSEIFDDQFSVERPDGSNFTLKIRSTKLEDSAMYFCASSETGQTNTEAFFGQGTRLTVV.

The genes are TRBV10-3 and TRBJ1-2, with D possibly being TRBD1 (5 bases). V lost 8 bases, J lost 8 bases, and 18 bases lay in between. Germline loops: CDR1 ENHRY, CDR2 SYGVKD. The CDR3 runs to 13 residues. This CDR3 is CAIGFGQGRGYTF. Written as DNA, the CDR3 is TGTGCCATCGGTTTCGGGCAGGGAAGAGGCTACACCTTC.

CDR3: CASSGFNQPQHF. CDR3 DNA sequence: TGTGCCAGTAGCGGGTTCAATCAGCCCCAGCATTTT. The chain couples TRBV19 to TRBJ1-5; D unclear. Germline V gene sequence: CDR1 LNHDA, CDR2 SQIVND (reference sequence). Trimming removed 6 bases at V and 3 bases at J, with 6 bases between. The CDR3 runs 12 residues.

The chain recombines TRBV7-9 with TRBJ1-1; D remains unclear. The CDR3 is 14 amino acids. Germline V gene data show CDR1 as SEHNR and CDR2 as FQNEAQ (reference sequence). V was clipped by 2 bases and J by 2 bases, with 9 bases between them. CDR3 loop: CASSLQLPNTEAFF. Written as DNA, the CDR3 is TGTGCCAGCAGCTTACAACTACCTAACACTGAAGCTTTCTTT.

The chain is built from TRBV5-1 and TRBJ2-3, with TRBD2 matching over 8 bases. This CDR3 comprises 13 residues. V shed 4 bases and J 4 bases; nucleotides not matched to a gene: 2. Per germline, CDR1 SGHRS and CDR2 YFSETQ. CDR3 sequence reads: CASSIAGSDTQYF. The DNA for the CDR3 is TGCGCCAGCAGCATAGCGGGATCAGATACGCAGTATTTT.

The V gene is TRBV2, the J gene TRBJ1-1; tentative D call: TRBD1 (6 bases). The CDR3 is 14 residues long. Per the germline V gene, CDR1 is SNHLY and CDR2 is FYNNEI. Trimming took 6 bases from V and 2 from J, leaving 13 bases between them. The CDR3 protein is CASRAGTPNTEAFF. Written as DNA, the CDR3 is TGTGCCAGCAGGGCCGGGACACCAAACACTGAAGCTTTCTTT.

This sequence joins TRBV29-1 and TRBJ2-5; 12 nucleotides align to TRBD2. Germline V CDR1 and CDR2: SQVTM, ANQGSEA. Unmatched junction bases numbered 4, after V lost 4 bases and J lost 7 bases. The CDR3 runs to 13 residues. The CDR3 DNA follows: TGCAGCGTTGCGCTAGCGGGAGGGCGGACCCAGTACTTC. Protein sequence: CSVALAGGRTQYF.

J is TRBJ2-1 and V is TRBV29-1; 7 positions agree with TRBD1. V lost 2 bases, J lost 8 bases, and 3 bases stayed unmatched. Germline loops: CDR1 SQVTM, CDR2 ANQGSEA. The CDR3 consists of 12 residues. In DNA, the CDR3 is TGCAGCGTTGAACAGGGGGTATATGAGCAGTTCTTC. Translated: CSVEQGVYEQFF.

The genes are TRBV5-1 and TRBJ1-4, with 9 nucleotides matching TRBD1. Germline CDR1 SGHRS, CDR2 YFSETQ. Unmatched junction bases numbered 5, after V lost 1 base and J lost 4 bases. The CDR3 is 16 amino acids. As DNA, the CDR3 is TGCGCCAGCAGCTTGCTCCCGGGACAGGGTAATGAAAAACTGTTTTTT. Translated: CASSLLPGQGNEKLFF.

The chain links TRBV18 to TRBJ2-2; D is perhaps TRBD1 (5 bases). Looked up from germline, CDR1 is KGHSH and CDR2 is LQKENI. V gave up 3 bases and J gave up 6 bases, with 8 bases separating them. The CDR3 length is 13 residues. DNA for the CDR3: TGTGCCAGCTCACCGACAGTCGCCGGGGAGCTGTTTTTT. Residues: CASSPTVAGELFF. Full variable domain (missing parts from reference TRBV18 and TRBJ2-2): NAGVMQNPRHLVRRRGQEARLRCSPMKGHSHVYWYRQLPEEGLKFMVYLQKENIIDESGMPKERFSAEFPKEGPSILRIQQVVRGDSAAYFCASSPTVAGELFFGEGSRLTVL.

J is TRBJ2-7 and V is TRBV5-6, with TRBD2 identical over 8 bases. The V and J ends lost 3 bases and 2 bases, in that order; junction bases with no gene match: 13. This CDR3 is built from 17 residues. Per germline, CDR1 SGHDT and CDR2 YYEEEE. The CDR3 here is CASSSPFAGGHPYEQYF. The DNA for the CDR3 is TGTGCCAGCAGCTCCCCTTTTGCGGGGGGCCATCCCTACGAGCAGTACTTC.

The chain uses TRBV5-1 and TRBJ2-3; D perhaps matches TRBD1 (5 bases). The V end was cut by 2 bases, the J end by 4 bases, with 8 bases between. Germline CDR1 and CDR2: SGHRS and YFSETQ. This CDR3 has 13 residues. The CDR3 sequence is CASSFPGSDTQYF. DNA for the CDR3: TGCGCCAGCAGCTTCCCAGGGTCAGATACGCAGTATTTT.

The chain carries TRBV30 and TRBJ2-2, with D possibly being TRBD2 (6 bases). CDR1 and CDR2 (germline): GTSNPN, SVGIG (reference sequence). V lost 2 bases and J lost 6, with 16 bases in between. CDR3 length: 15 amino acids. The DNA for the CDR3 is TGTGCCTGGAGTAGTGAGCGGGCGAGATCCGGGGAGCTGTTTTTT. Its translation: CAWSSERARSGELFF.

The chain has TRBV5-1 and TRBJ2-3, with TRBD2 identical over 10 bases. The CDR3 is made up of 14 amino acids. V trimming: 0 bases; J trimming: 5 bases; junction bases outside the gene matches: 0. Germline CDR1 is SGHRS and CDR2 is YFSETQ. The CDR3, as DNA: TGCGCCAGCAGCTTGGGACTAGCGGGAGATACGCAGTATTTT. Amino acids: CASSLGLAGDTQYF.

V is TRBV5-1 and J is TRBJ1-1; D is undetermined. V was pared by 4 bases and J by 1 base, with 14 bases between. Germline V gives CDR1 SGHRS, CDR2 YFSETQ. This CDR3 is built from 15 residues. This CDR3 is CASSAVPGGNTEAFF. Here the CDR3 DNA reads TGCGCCAGCAGCGCGGTCCCAGGAGGGAACACTGAAGCTTTCTTT. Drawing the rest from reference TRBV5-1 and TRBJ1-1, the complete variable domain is KAGVTQTPRYLIKTRGQQVTLSCSPISGHRSVSWYQQTPGQGLQFLFEYFSETQRNKGNFPGRFSGRQFSNSRSEMNVSTLELGDSALYLCASSAVPGGNTEAFFGQGTRLTVV.

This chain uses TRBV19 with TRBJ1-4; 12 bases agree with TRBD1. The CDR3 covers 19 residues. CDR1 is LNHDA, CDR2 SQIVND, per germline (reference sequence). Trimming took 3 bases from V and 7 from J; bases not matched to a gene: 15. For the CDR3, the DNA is TGTGCCAGTAGTATTGGGACAGGGGGCACAATTGAGATCGGTGAAAAACTGTTTTTT. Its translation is CASSIGTGGTIEIGEKLFF.

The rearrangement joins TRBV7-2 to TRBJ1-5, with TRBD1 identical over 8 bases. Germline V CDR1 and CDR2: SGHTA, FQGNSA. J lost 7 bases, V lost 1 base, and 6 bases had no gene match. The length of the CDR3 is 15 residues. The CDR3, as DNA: TGTGCCAGCAGCTTAGTCATACAGGGGGGACAGCCCCAGCATTTT. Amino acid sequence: CASSLVIQGGQPQHF. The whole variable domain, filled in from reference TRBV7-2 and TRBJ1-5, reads GAGVSQSPSNKVTEKGKDVELRCDPISGHTALYWYRQSLGQGLEFLIYFQGNSAPDKSGLPSDRFSAERTGGSVSTLTIQRTQQEDSAVYLCASSLVIQGGQPQHFGDGTRLSIL.

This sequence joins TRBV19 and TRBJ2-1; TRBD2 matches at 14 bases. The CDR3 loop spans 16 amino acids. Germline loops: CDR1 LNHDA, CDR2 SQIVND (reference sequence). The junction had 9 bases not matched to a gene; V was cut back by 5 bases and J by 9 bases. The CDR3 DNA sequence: TGTGCCAGTAGTTCAACCGGGACTAGCGGGAGTAGTGAGCAGTTCTTC. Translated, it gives CASSSTGTSGSSEQFF.

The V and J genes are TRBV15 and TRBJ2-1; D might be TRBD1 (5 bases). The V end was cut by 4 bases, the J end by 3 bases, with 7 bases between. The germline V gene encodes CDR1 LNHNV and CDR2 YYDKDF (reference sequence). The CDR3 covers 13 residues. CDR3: CATSKDNYNEQFF. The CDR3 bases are TGTGCCACCAGCAAGGACAACTACAATGAGCAGTTCTTC.

The CDR3 sequence: CASSPSSQYGRRDSPLHF. The CDR3 coding sequence is TGTGCCAGCAGTCCCAGCAGTCAATATGGGCGCAGGGATTCACCCCTCCACTTT. The chain has TRBV27 and TRBJ1-6; possibly TRBD1 for D (5 bases). Looked up from germline, CDR1 is MNHEY and CDR2 is SMNVEV (reference sequence). The CDR3 extends over 18 amino acids. Trimming took off 5 bases at V and 8 bases at J, with 25 bases between the two ends.

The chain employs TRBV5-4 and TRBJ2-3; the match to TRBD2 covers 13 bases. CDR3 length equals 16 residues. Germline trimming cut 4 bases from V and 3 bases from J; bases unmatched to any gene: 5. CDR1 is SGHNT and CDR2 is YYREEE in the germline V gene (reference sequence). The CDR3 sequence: CASSQGLAGFTDTQYF. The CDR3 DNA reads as TGTGCCAGCAGCCAGGGACTAGCGGGATTTACAGATACGCAGTATTTT. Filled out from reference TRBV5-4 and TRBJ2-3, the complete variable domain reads ETGVTQSPTHLIKTRGQQVTLRCSSQSGHNTVSWYQQALGQGPQFIFQYYREEENGRGNFPPRFSGLQFPNYSSELNVNALELDDSALYLCASSQGLAGFTDTQYFGPGTRLTVL.

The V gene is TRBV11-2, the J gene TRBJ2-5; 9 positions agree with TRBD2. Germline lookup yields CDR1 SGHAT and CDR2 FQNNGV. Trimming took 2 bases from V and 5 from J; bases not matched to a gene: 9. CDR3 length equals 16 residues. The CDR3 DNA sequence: TGTGCCAGCAGCTTATCCAGGGCGGGGGGGCTGGAGACCCAGTACTTC. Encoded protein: CASSLSRAGGLETQYF.

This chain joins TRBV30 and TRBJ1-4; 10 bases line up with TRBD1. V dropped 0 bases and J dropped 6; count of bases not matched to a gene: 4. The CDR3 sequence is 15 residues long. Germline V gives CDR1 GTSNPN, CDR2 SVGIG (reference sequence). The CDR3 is CAWSVLGTGDEKLFF. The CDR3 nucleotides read TGTGCCTGGAGTGTACTAGGGACAGGGGATGAAAAACTGTTTTTT.